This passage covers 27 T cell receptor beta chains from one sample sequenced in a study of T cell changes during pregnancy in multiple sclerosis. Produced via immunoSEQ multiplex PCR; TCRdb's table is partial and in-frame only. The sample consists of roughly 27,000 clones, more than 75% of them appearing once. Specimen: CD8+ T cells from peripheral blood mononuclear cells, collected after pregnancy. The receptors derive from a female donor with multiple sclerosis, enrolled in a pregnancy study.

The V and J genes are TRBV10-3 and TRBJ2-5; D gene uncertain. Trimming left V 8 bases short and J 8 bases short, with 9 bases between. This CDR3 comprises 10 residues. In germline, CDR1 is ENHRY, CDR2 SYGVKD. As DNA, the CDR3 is TGTGCCATCTCGTCGCGAACCCAGTACTTC. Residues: CAISSRTQYF.

The CDR3 coding sequence is TGTGCCATCAGTGATGTGGGAGGCCTCCCATATGGCTACACCTTC. Amino acids: CAISDVGGLPYGYTF. This chain connects TRBV10-3 to TRBJ1-2; D gene ambiguous. Germline assignment: CDR1 ENHRY and CDR2 SYGVKD. V was cut by 3 bases and J by 5 bases, with 16 bases left in between. The CDR3 runs to 15 residues.

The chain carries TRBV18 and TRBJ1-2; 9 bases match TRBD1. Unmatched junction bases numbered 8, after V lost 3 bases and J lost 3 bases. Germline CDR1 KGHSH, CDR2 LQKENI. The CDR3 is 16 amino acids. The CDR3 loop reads CASSPSGTGLYYGYTF. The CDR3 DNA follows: TGTGCCAGCTCACCTTCCGGGACAGGGTTGTACTATGGCTACACCTTC.

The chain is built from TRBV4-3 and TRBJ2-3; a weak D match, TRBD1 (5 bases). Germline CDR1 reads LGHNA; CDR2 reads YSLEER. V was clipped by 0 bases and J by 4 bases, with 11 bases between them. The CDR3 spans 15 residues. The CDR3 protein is CASSQDQGDADTQYF. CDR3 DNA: TGCGCCAGCAGCCAAGATCAAGGGGATGCAGATACGCAGTATTTT.

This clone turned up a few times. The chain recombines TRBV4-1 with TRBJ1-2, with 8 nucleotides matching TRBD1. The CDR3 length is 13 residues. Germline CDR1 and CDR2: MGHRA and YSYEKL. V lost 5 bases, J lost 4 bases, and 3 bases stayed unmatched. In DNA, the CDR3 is TGCGCCAGCAGCGGAACAGGGGGCTATGGCTACACCTTC. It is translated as CASSGTGGYGYTF.

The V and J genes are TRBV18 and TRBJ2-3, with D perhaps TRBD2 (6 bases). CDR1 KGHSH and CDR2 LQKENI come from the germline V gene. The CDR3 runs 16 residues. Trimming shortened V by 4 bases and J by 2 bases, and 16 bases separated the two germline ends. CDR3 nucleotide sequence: TGTGCCAGCTCACTGACCGGGACTCTACTCACAGATACGCAGTATTTT. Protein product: CASSLTGTLLTDTQYF. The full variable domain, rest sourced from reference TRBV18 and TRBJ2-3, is NAGVMQNPRHLVRRRGQEARLRCSPMKGHSHVYWYRQLPEEGLKFMVYLQKENIIDESGMPKERFSAEFPKEGPSILRIQQVVRGDSAAYFCASSLTGTLLTDTQYFGPGTRLTVL.

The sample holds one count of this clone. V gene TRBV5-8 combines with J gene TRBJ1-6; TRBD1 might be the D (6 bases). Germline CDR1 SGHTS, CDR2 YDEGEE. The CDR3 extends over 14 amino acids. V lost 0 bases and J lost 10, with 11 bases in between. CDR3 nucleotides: TGTGCCAGCAGCTTGGCAGGGGCCATCTCACCCCTCCACTTT. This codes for CASSLAGAISPLHF.

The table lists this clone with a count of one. The CDR3 here is CASSPQGTYGYTF. CDR3 nucleotides: TGTGCCAGCAGCCCCCAGGGGACCTATGGCTACACCTTC. This rearrangement joins TRBV21-1 to TRBJ1-2; the D call TRBD1 from the table was never checked on the DNA. TRBV21-1 is a documented pseudogene. This CDR3 contains 13 residues.

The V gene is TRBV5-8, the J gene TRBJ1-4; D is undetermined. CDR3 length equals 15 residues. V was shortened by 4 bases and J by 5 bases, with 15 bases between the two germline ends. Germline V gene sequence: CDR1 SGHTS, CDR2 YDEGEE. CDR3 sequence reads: CASSPPPGANEKLFF. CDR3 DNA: TGTGCCAGCAGCCCCCCTCCGGGTGCAAATGAAAAACTGTTTTTT. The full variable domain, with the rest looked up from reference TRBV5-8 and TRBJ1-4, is EAGVTQSPTHLIKTRGQQATLRCSPISGHTSVYWYQQALGLGLQFLLWYDEGEERNRGNFPPRFSGRQFPNYSSELNVNALELEDSALYLCASSPPPGANEKLFFGSGTQLSVL.

The CDR3 loop is CASSPQPGLNTEAFF. Here the CDR3 DNA reads TGTGCCAGCAGCCCACAGCCGGGACTCAACACTGAAGCTTTCTTT. The V gene is TRBV13, the J gene TRBJ1-1; D may be TRBD1 (5 bases). Germline V gene data show CDR1 as PRHDT and CDR2 as FYEKMQ (reference sequence). V gave up 5 bases and J gave up 2 bases, with 15 bases separating them. This CDR3 is 15 amino acids long.

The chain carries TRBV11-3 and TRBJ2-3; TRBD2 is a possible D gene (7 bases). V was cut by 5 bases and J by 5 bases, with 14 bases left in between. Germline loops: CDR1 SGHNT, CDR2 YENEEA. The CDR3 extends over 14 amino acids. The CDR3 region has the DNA TGTGCCAGCAGCATGAGGGGGGGGGAAGATACGCAGTATTTT. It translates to CASSMRGGEDTQYF.

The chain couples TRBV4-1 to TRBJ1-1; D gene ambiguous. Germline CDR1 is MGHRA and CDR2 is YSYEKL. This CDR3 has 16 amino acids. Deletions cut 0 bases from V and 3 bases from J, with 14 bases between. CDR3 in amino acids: CASSQDLAWWYTEAFF. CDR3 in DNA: TGCGCCAGCAGCCAAGATCTTGCGTGGTGGTACACTGAAGCTTTCTTT.

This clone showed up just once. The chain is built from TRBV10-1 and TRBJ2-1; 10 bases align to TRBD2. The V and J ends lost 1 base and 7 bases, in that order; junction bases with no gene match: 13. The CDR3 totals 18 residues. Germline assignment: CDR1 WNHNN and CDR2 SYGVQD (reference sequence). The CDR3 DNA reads TGCGCCAGCAGTGAGTATGAGTCGACTAGCGGGCCTTATAATGAGCAGTTCTTC. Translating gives CASSEYESTSGPYNEQFF.

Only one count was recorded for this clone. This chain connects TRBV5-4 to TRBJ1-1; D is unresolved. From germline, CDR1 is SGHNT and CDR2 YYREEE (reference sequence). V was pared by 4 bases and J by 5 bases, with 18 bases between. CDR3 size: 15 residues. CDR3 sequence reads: CASSPSRGVGTEAFF. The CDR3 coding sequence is TGTGCCAGCAGCCCCTCGCGCGGGGTTGGTACTGAAGCTTTCTTT.

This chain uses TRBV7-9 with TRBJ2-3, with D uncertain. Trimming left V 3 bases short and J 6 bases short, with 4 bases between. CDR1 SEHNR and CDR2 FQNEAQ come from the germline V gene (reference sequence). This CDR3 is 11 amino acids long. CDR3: CASSFEDTQYF. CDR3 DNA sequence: TGTGCCAGCAGCTTTGAGGATACGCAGTATTTT.

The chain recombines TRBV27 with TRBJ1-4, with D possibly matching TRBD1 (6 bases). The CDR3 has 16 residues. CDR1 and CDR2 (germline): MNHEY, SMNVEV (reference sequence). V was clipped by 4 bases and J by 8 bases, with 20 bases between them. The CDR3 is CASSSQPRGLGEKLFF. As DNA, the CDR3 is TGTGCCAGCAGTTCCCAGCCGCGGGGGCTGGGGGAAAAACTGTTTTTT.

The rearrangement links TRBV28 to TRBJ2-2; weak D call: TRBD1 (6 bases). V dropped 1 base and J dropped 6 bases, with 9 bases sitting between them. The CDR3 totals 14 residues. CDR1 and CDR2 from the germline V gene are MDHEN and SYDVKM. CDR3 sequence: CASSLLGGPGELFF. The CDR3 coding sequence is TGTGCCAGCAGTTTATTAGGGGGACCCGGGGAGCTGTTTTTT.

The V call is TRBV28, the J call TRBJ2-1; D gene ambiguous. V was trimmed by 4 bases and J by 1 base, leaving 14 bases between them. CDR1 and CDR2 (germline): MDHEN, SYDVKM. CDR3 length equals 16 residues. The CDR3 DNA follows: TGTGCCAGCAGTTCCCCCTTCCAGAAGTCCTACAATGAGCAGTTCTTC. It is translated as CASSSPFQKSYNEQFF.

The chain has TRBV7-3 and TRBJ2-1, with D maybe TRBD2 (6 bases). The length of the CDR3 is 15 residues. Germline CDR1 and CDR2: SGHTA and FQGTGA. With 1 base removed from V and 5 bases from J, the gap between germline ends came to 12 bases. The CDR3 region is CASSLSGATNNEQFF. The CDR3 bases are TGTGCCAGCAGCTTAAGCGGGGCTACTAACAATGAGCAGTTCTTC.

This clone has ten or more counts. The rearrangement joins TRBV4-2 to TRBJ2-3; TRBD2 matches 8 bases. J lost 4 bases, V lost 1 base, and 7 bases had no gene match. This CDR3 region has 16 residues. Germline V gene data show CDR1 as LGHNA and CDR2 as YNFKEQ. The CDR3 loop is CASSQVVVAGSDTQYF. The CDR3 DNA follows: TGTGCCAGCAGCCAAGTGGTAGTAGCGGGGTCAGATACGCAGTATTTT.

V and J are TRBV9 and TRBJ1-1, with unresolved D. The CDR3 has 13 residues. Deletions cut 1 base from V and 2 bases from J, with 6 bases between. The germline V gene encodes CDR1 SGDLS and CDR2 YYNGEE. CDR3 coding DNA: TGTGCCAGCAGCGTAACAGCAAACACTGAAGCTTTCTTT. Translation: CASSVTANTEAFF.

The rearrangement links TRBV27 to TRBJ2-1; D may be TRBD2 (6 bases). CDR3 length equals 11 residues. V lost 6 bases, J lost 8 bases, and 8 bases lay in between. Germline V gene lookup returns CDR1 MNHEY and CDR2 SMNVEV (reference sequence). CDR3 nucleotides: TGTGCCAGCAGGGGGGACTATGAGCAGTTCTTC. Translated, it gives CASRGDYEQFF.

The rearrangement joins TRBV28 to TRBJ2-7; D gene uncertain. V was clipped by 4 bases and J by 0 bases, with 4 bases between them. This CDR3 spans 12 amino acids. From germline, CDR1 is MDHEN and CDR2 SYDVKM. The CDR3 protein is CASSSISYEQYF. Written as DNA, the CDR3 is TGTGCCAGCAGTTCTATCTCCTACGAGCAGTACTTC.

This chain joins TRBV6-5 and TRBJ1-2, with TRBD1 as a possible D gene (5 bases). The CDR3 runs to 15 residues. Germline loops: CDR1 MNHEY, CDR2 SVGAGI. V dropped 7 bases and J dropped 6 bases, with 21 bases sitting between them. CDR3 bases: TGTGCCAGCACGTACCAGGGTTCGACCCTCCATGGCTACACCTTC. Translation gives CASTYQGSTLHGYTF.

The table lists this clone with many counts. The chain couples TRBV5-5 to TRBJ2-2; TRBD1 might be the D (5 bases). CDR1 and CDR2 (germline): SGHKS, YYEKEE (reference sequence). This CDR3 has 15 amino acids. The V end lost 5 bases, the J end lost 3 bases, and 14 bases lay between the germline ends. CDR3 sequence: CASRTQGWDTGELFF. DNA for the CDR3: TGTGCCAGCAGAACGCAGGGCTGGGACACCGGGGAGCTGTTTTTT.

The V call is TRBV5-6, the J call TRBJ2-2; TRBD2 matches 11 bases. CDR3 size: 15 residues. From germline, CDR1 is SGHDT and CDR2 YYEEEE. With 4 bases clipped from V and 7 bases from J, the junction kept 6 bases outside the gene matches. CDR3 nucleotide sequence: TGTGCCAGCAGCCCTAGCGGGGGGTGGAGCGGGGAGCTGTTTTTT. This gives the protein CASSPSGGWSGELFF.

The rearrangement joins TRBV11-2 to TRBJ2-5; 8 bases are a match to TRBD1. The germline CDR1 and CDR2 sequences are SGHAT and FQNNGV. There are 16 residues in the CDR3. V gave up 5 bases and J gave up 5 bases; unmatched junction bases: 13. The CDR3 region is CASSPRTGTPRETQYF. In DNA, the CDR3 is TGTGCCAGCAGCCCCCGGACAGGGACCCCTCGGGAGACCCAGTACTTC.